These 12 T cell receptor beta chains share one sample of origin, sequenced in a study of T-cell reconstitution after alpha-beta-depleted transplantation in children. Preparation of the TCRbeta library was carried out with unique molecular identifiers. TCRdb used MiXCR to reprocess the PCR reads, holding one entry per CDR3 protein. Of about 340,000 distinct CDR3 sequences in the sample, more than 10% were seen once. This specimen was PBMCs, taken from the stem cell graft. These receptors were obtained from a human donor who donated a stem cell graft to a child with Fanconi anemia.

This clonotype was recorded at least ten times. V is TRBV15 and J is TRBJ2-3, with 9 bases identical to TRBD2. The CDR3 loop spans 16 amino acids. Germline values: CDR1 LNHNV, CDR2 YYDKDF (reference sequence). J was trimmed by 0 bases and V by 2 bases; bases with no gene match: 3. The CDR3 coding sequence is TGTGCCACCAGCAGACTAGCGGGGCCTAGCACAGATACGCAGTATTTT. Translating gives CATSRLAGPSTDTQYF.

The rearrangement links TRBV7-8 to TRBJ2-5, with TRBD1 as a possible D gene (5 bases). The CDR3 totals 14 residues. Trimming cost V 2 bases and J 2 bases, with 9 bases left between them. Looked up from germline, CDR1 is SGHVS and CDR2 is FQNEAQ. The CDR3 region is CASSLQAGQETQYF. CDR3 sequence (DNA): TGTGCCAGCAGCTTACAGGCAGGGCAAGAGACCCAGTACTTC. Based on the CDR3 plus reference TRBV7-8 and TRBJ2-5, the full variable domain is GAGVSQSPRYKVAKRGQDVALRCDPISGHVSLFWYQQALGQGPEFLTYFQNEAQLDKSGLPSDRFFAERPEGSVSTLKIQRTQQEDSAVYLCASSLQAGQETQYFGPGTRLLVL.

The rearrangement links TRBV20-1 to TRBJ2-5, with TRBD2 matching 10 bases. There are 14 residues in the CDR3. The junction had 6 bases not matched to a gene; V was cut back by 4 bases and J by 4 bases. The germline CDR1 and CDR2 sequences are DFQATT and SNEGSKA (reference sequence). As DNA, the CDR3 is TGCAGTGCTACAGGGACTAGCGAAGGAGAGACCCAGTACTTC. This sequence encodes CSATGTSEGETQYF.

The chain joins TRBV3-1 to TRBJ2-6; no firm D call. The CDR3 length is 18 residues. Trimming took off 8 bases at V and 0 bases at J, with 20 bases between the two ends. From germline, CDR1 is LGHDT and CDR2 YNNKEL (reference sequence). Here the CDR3 DNA reads TGTGCCAGCTGCCGGGCCGCCCTTGACTTCTCTGGGGCCAACGTCCTGACTTTC. This translates into CASCRAALDFSGANVLTF.

This clonotype was recorded a few times. The rearrangement links TRBV5-1 to TRBJ2-5, with a tentative D call TRBD1 (6 bases). Trimming left V 3 bases short and J 4 bases short, with 19 bases between. CDR3 length equals 16 residues. Germline lookup yields CDR1 SGHRS and CDR2 YFSETQ. The CDR3 bases are TGCGCCAGCAGCTCCGGACCAGTTAAAGGGGGAGAGACCCAGTACTTC. Residues: CASSSGPVKGGETQYF.

The J gene is TRBJ1-2, the V gene TRBV6-1; 8 nucleotides line up with TRBD1. The CDR3 loop spans 15 amino acids. V lost 7 bases, J lost 0 bases, and 7 bases stayed unmatched. CDR1 is MNHNS, CDR2 SASEGT, per germline. The CDR3 is CASTPTGGSNYGYTF. The CDR3, as DNA: TGTGCCAGCACACCAACAGGGGGGTCTAACTATGGCTACACCTTC.

This chain connects TRBV4-2 to TRBJ2-5; D is ambiguous. Germline assignment: CDR1 LGHNA and CDR2 YNFKEQ. CDR3 size: 16 residues. V was cut by 4 bases and J by 0 bases, with 15 bases left in between. The CDR3, as DNA: TGTGCCAGCAGCCCTGGGGTCCCTAGATACCAAGAGACCCAGTACTTC. Residues: CASSPGVPRYQETQYF.

The chain is built from TRBV29-1 and TRBJ2-2; D perhaps matches TRBD1 (5 bases). The CDR3 extends over 15 amino acids. Trimming took 4 bases from V and 0 from J, leaving 12 bases between them. Germline CDR1 is SQVTM and CDR2 is ANQGSEA. CDR3 nucleotide sequence: TGCAGCGTTGCCGCACAGGCCGCGAACACCGGGGAGCTGTTTTTT. It encodes CSVAAQAANTGELFF.

This clonotype appeared a few times. The chain has TRBV5-1 and TRBJ1-1, with D possibly matching TRBD1 (5 bases). There are 15 residues in the CDR3. Trimming removed 6 bases from V and 3 bases from J, with 18 bases in between. CDR1 is SGHRS and CDR2 is YFSETQ in the germline V gene. The CDR3 sequence: CASTTQGAGDTEAFF. The CDR3 DNA reads TGCGCCAGCACAACCCAAGGGGCGGGGGACACTGAAGCTTTCTTT.

This clonotype was recorded a few times. The chain carries TRBV28 and TRBJ1-2, with 8 nucleotides matching TRBD1. Germline CDR1 and CDR2: MDHEN and SYDVKM. The CDR3 has 14 residues. V gave up 5 bases and J gave up 1 base; unmatched junction bases: 3. For the CDR3, the DNA is TGTGCCAGCAGTCGGACAGGGCATAACTATGGCTACACCTTC. This gives the protein CASSRTGHNYGYTF.

The table lists this clonotype with many counts. The genes are TRBV24-1 and TRBJ1-5, with no clear D. Looked up from germline, CDR1 is KGHDR and CDR2 is SFDVKD. V was pared by 5 bases and J by 1 base, with 5 bases between. There are 13 residues in the CDR3. The CDR3 spells CATSVASNQPQHF. CDR3 DNA: TGTGCCACCAGTGTGGCAAGCAATCAGCCCCAGCATTTT.

This clonotype was found many times. V is TRBV5-1 and J is TRBJ1-1; 10 bases fit TRBD1. V was pared by 6 bases and J by 5 bases, with 7 bases of the junction left unmatched. Germline loops: CDR1 SGHRS, CDR2 YFSETQ. CDR3 length: 14 residues. CDR3 amino acids: CASKSGTGVTEAFF. CDR3 DNA sequence: TGCGCCAGCAAATCCGGGACAGGGGTGACTGAAGCTTTCTTT. Combining the CDR3 with reference TRBV5-1 and TRBJ1-1 gives the whole variable domain KAGVTQTPRYLIKTRGQQVTLSCSPISGHRSVSWYQQTPGQGLQFLFEYFSETQRNKGNFPGRFSGRQFSNSRSEMNVSTLELGDSALYLCASKSGTGVTEAFFGQGTRLTVV.